These 9 T cell receptor beta chains were all obtained from the same sample, sequenced in a study of identical twins. TCRdb reprocessed the 5' RACE reads via MiXCR and lists one record per CDR3 protein. This sample has fewer than 350,000 distinct CDR3 sequences; roughly 8.6% occur once, and the top ten carry around 2.1%. These same records also appear under a second study, on yellow fever vaccine responses in identical twins.

Material for sequencing was memory (CD45RO+) T cells sorted from blood. The receptors stem from a woman under 30 in good health.

This clonotype turned up a few times. This chain links TRBV6-1 with TRBJ1-2; a possible D gene is TRBD1 (6 bases). Germline loops: CDR1 MNHNS, CDR2 SASEGT. Trimming cost V 4 bases and J 7 bases, with 16 bases left between them. The CDR3 contains 14 residues. The CDR3 coding sequence is TGTGCCAGCAGTGGACATACAGGGAGTGGTGGCTACACCTTC. This sequence encodes CASSGHTGSGGYTF.

This clonotype has only a few counts. This chain's CDR3 is CSARTGGEISYNEQFF. The CDR3 DNA follows: TGCAGTGCTCGGACAGGGGGCGAAATCTCCTACAATGAGCAGTTCTTC. The V gene is TRBV20-1, the J gene TRBJ2-1; 11 nucleotides align to TRBD1. The CDR3 contains 16 residues. Germline CDR1 reads DFQATT; CDR2 reads SNEGSKA (reference sequence). J gave up 0 bases and V 5 bases, and 6 bases lay outside the gene matches.

This clonotype appeared many times. This rearrangement joins TRBV29-1 to TRBJ2-1; tentative D call: TRBD2 (6 bases). Germline-derived CDR1 and CDR2 are SQVTM and ANQGSEA. V was shortened by 7 bases and J by 3 bases, with 16 bases between the two germline ends. CDR3 length equals 14 residues. CDR3 sequence reads: CSGGELGNYNEQFF. In DNA form, the CDR3 reads TGCAGCGGGGGGGAACTAGGGAACTACAATGAGCAGTTCTTC.

The chain employs TRBV7-2 and TRBJ2-5; 12 bases align to TRBD2. The CDR3 has 15 amino acids. With V trimmed by 5 bases and J by 5 bases, 6 bases remained unmatched. The germline V gene encodes CDR1 SGHTA and CDR2 FQGNSA. Here the CDR3 DNA reads TGTGCCAGCAGCATCGGACTAGCGGGGATGGAGACCCAGTACTTC. This sequence encodes CASSIGLAGMETQYF.

This clonotype was detected ten times or more. This chain links TRBV10-3 with TRBJ2-3; D is unresolved. Trimming left V 6 bases short and J 3 bases short, with 10 bases between. This CDR3 contains 13 residues. CDR1 is ENHRY and CDR2 is SYGVKD in the germline V gene. The CDR3 nucleotides are TGTGCCATCAGCCCCTTGGGAACAGATACGCAGTATTTT. Translated: CAISPLGTDTQYF.

This chain links TRBV6-1 with TRBJ2-1; 14 nucleotides agree with TRBD2. Germline V gene data show CDR1 as MNHNS and CDR2 as SASEGT. The CDR3 consists of 17 residues. J lost 7 bases, V lost 3 bases, and 8 bases had no gene match. The CDR3 sequence is CASSDPGTSGSKNEQFF. CDR3 nucleotide sequence: TGTGCCAGCAGTGATCCCGGGACTAGCGGGAGTAAAAATGAGCAGTTCTTC.

In this sample, this clonotype turned up many times. The chain recombines TRBV6-6 with TRBJ1-3; 8 bases align to TRBD1. The ends lost 7 bases at V and 4 bases at J; junction bases unmatched: 3. The length of the CDR3 is 13 residues. Germline CDR1 and CDR2: MNHNY and SVGAGI (reference sequence). In nucleotides, the CDR3 is TGTGCCAGCACCGGACAGGGAGGAAACACCATATATTTT. It yields the protein CASTGQGGNTIYF.

This chain joins TRBV20-1 and TRBJ2-2; TRBD2 agrees at 11 bases. The V segment lost 5 bases and the J segment 3 bases; nucleotides outside the gene matches: 8. The CDR3 runs to 16 residues. Germline CDR1 reads DFQATT; CDR2 reads SNEGSKA (reference sequence). In DNA form, the CDR3 reads TGCAGTGCTGCCCAGGCACTAGCGGGGGACACCGGGGAGCTGTTTTTT. As protein: CSAAQALAGDTGELFF.

This clonotype appeared a few times. This sequence joins TRBV25-1 and TRBJ2-1, with D perhaps TRBD1 (6 bases). Germline V gene data show CDR1 as MGHDK and CDR2 as SYGVNS. The CDR3 consists of 18 residues. The V and J ends lost 3 bases and 2 bases respectively, with 20 bases between them. CDR3: CASSEPSNPGQAYNEQFF. The DNA for the CDR3 is TGTGCCAGCAGTGAGCCATCAAACCCGGGACAAGCCTACAATGAGCAGTTCTTC.